Listed below are T cell receptor beta chains from one sample, sequenced in a study of blood T cell repertoires in COVID-19. Repertoires were generated with immunoSEQ multiplex PCR, while TCRdb's copy carries only in-frame clones and drops some. The sample includes 150,000 to 160,000 clones, roughly 80% of them seen just once. The sequenced sample was peripheral blood. These receptors were taken from a woman aged 60-75 years with COVID-19, enrolled during active disease. Both conserved end residues are part of each CDR3. The D gene is left open where the match is weak. Size is stated for part of the rows, as once, few or many counts, or as a class when the clone is expanded.

clone_size	j_call	d_call	v_call	cdr3_aa	cdr3_nt
.	TRBJ1-2	.	TRBV30	CAWSLGINYGYTF	TGTGCCTGGAGTCTCGGGATCAACTATGGCTACACCTTC
.	TRBJ1-3	TRBD1	TRBV25-1	CASSGGQGARVGNTIYF	TGTGCCAGCAGTGGAGGACAGGGGGCTCGAGTTGGAAACACCATATATTTT
.	TRBJ2-3	TRBD2	TRBV5-1	CASSPGPGGDRGQYF	TGCGCCAGCAGTCCAGGCCCGGGGGGGGACCGTGGGCAGTATTTT
.	TRBJ1-5	TRBD1	TRBV6-5	CASSRQGVGNQPQHF	TGTGCCAGCAGCAGACAGGGGGTTGGCAATCAGCCCCAGCATTTT
.	TRBJ1-1	TRBD1	TRBV30	CAWGGTGRTEAFF	TGTGCCTGGGGGGGGACAGGGCGCACTGAAGCTTTCTTT
.	TRBJ1-5	.	TRBV10-3	CAISDRGASNQPQHF	TGTGCCATCAGTGACCGCGGGGCGAGCAATCAGCCCCAGCATTTT
.	TRBJ2-1	.	TRBV6-5	CASSLTVGPTYNEQFF	TGTGCCAGCAGTTTGACGGTGGGGCCCACCTACAATGAGCAGTTCTTC
.	TRBJ2-3	TRBD1	TRBV7-8	CASSSRDRISTDTQYF	TGTGCCAGCAGCAGCCGGGACAGGATAAGCACAGATACGCAGTATTTT
.	TRBJ1-4	TRBD1	TRBV18	CASSPIQGLNEKLFF	TGTGCCAGCTCACCAATACAGGGGCTTAATGAAAAACTGTTTTTT
once	TRBJ1-3	.	TRBV19	CASSMRVSGNTIYF	TGTGCCAGTAGTATGAGAGTCTCTGGAAACACCATATATTTT
.	TRBJ2-5	.	TRBV24-1	CATSAVGPSTTQYF	TGTGCCACCAGTGCGGTGGGGCCCTCAACGACCCAGTACTTC
few	TRBJ1-1	.	TRBV5-1	CASSLSGDSTEAFF	TGCGCCAGCAGCTTGTCAGGGGATTCAACTGAAGCTTTCTTT
.	TRBJ1-3	.	TRBV9	CASSVESGNSRNTIYF	TGTGCCAGCAGCGTAGAATCCGGGAATAGTAGAAACACCATATATTTT
.	TRBJ2-5	TRBD1	TRBV19	CASSMGTGQGRETQYF	TGTGCCAGTAGTATGGGGACGGGACAGGGCAGAGAGACCCAGTACTTC
.	TRBJ1-2	TRBD1	TRBV3-1/TRBV3-2	CASSPAGQGLGYTF	TGTGCCAGCAGCCCAGCGGGACAGGGTTTAGGCTACACCTTC
.	TRBJ1-2	TRBD1	TRBV24-1	CATSDPDRAYTF	TGTGCCACCAGTGACCCAGACAGGGCCTACACCTTC
.	TRBJ2-3	.	TRBV6-4	CASSGGEGADTQYF	TGTGCCAGCAGTGGGGGAGAAGGCGCAGATACGCAGTATTTT
few	TRBJ2-6	.	TRBV5-5	CASSLGASGANVLTF	TGTGCCAGCAGCTTGGGGGCCTCTGGGGCCAACGTCCTGACTTTC
.	TRBJ1-6	TRBD1	TRBV6-5	CASRSPGTDNSPLHF	TGTGCCAGCAGGTCGCCCGGGACAGATAATTCACCCCTCCACTTT
few	TRBJ1-2	.	TRBV29-1	CSAGGRGLDGYTF	TGCAGCGCCGGAGGCAGGGGCTTGGATGGCTACACCTTC
.	TRBJ2-2	.	TRBV6-5	CASIEINSPTGELFF	TGTGCCAGCATCGAAATCAACAGTCCCACCGGGGAGCTGTTTTTT
.	TRBJ2-5	.	TRBV4-2	CASSQDRGQETQYF	TGTGCCAGCAGCCAAGATCGGGGCCAAGAGACCCAGTACTTC
.	TRBJ2-5	.	TRBV2	CASSEDRGQETQYF	TGTGCCAGCAGTGAGGATAGGGGACAAGAGACCCAGTACTTC
few	TRBJ2-4	.	TRBV29-1	CSVLDGRTLLAKNIQYF	TGCAGCGTCCTAGATGGCAGAACACTACTAGCCAAAAACATTCAGTACTTC
few	TRBJ1-6	TRBD1	TRBV2	CASRQGISPLHF	TGTGCCAGCAGACAGGGGATCTCACCCCTCCACTTT
.	TRBJ1-2	TRBD1	TRBV5-1	CASSLSGQGGDYGYTF	TGCGCCAGCAGCTTGTCTGGACAGGGAGGGGACTATGGCTACACCTTC
.	TRBJ1-1	.	TRBV27	CASSLRRQLEAFF	TGTGCCAGCAGTCTCCGCAGACAGCTTGAAGCTTTCTTT
.	TRBJ2-3	TRBD1	TRBV24-1	CATSDLGTASTDTQYF	TGTGCCACCAGTGATTTGGGGACAGCTAGCACAGATACGCAGTATTTT
.	TRBJ1-5	TRBD1	TRBV19	CASSRDRGNQPQHF	TGTGCCAGTAGTAGGGACAGGGGGAATCAGCCCCAGCATTTT
.	TRBJ1-5	.	TRBV29-1	CSVAAGLGNQPQHF	TGCAGCGTTGCGGCGGGGTTGGGCAATCAGCCCCAGCATTTT
.	TRBJ1-2	.	TRBV7-8	CASSSQGEANYGYTF	TGTGCCAGCAGCTCGCAAGGGGAGGCCAACTATGGCTACACCTTC
.	TRBJ1-2	.	TRBV6-1	CASSEAHQGNYGYTF	TGTGCCAGCAGTGAAGCGCATCAGGGTAACTATGGCTACACCTTC
.	TRBJ1-2	.	TRBV6-5	CASRTREGYGYTF	TGTGCCAGCAGAACCAGGGAAGGCTATGGCTACACCTTC
.	TRBJ1-6	.	TRBV9	CASSPIDSPLHF	TGTGCCAGCAGCCCTATAGATTCACCCCTCCACTTT
.	TRBJ1-1	TRBD1	TRBV19	CASSPRQGKNTEAFF	TGTGCCAGTAGCCCCCGACAGGGGAAGAATACTGAAGCTTTCTTT
.	TRBJ1-2	.	TRBV27	CASRTSGGGYGYTF	TGTGCCAGCCGTACCTCGGGTGGAGGCTATGGCTACACCTTC
.	TRBJ1-5	.	TRBV18	CASSPNREPQPQHF	TGTGCCAGCTCACCCAACAGGGAACCTCAGCCCCAGCATTTT
.	TRBJ1-2	TRBD1	TRBV5-1	CASSLGINRGTDGYTF	TGCGCCAGCAGCTTGGGAATAAACAGGGGGACAGATGGCTACACCTTC
.	TRBJ1-1	.	TRBV5-6	CASTSGGAEAFF	TGTGCCAGCACCTCGGGGGGCGCTGAAGCTTTCTTT
.	TRBJ2-7	TRBD2	TRBV10-1	CASSSRSLAGGPHEQYF	TGCGCCAGCAGTTCCCGCTCCCTAGCGGGAGGGCCACACGAGCAGTACTTC
few	TRBJ1-3	.	TRBV30	CAWSAGGDGNTIYF	TGTGCCTGGAGCGCCGGGGGAGATGGAAACACCATATATTTT
.	TRBJ2-1	.	TRBV19	CATTDPAAYNEQFF	TGTGCCACCACCGACCCCGCGGCCTACAATGAGCAGTTCTTC